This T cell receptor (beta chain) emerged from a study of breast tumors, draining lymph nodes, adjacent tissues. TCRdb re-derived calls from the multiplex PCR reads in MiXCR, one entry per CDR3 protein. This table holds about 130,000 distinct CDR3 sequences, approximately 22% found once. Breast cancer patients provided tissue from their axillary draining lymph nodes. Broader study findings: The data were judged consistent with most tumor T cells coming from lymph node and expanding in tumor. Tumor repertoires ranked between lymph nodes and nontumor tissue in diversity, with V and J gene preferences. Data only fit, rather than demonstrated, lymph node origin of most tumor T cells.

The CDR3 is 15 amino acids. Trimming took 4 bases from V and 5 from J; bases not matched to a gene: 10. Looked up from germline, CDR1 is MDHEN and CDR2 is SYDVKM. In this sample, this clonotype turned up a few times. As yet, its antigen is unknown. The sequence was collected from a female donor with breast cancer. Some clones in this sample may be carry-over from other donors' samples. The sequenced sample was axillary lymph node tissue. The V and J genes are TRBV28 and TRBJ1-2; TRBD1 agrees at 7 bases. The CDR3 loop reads CASSSLQTGLYGYTF. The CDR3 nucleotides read TGTGCCAGCAGTTCACTTCAGACAGGGTTATATGGCTACACCTTC.